This passage covers 8 T cell receptor beta chains from one sample sequenced in a study of cytomegalovirus exposure and HLA in healthy donors. Primers for the PCR totalled 60 Vbeta and 13 Jbeta. Clones were read by immunoSEQ multiplex PCR, and TCRdb kept only the in-frame ones, dropping some. In the table there are about 90,000 clones, more than 80% of which are singletons. Sequencing used PBMCs. The receptors were sampled from a man between 18 and 35 years old in good health and CMV-seronegative.

The gene calls are TRBV15 and TRBJ1-5; 9 bases match TRBD1. The CDR3 extends over 14 amino acids. V lost 8 bases to trimming and J lost 7 bases; unmatched junction nucleotides: 9. Germline CDR1 is LNHNV and CDR2 is YYDKDF (reference sequence). The CDR3 is CATAKDRGDQPQHF. For the CDR3, the DNA is TGTGCCACCGCAAAGGACAGGGGCGACCAGCCCCAGCATTTT. The variable domain in full, with the rest retrieved from reference TRBV15 and TRBJ1-5, is DAMVIQNPRYQVTQFGKPVTLSCSQTLNHNVMYWYQQKSSQAPKLLFHYYDKDFNNEADTPDNFQSRRPNTSFCFLDIRSPGLGDTAMYLCATAKDRGDQPQHFGDGTRLSIL.

As concerns this clone: One end of the junction varies from germline; a read error may be responsible. The rearrangement links TRBV11-2 to TRBJ1-2; 9 positions match TRBD1. The CDR3 covers 14 residues. Germline CDR1 is SGHAT and CDR2 is FQNNGV. CDR3 amino acids: CASSLAGQGFSIGF. For the CDR3, the DNA is TGTGCCAGCAGCTTAGCGGGACAGGGCTTTAGTATCGGCTTC.

The chain joins TRBV5-4 to TRBJ2-7; 8 positions match TRBD2. CDR1 and CDR2 from the germline V gene are SGHNT and YYREEE (reference sequence). V was pared by 4 bases and J by 2 bases, with 2 bases of the junction left unmatched. The CDR3 contains 13 residues. The CDR3 DNA follows: TGTGCCAGCAGCCCCGGGGGGGCCTACGAGCAGTACTTC. Amino acid sequence: CASSPGGAYEQYF.

The V and J genes are TRBV9 and TRBJ2-5; possibly TRBD2 for D (5 bases). The CDR3 consists of 14 residues. The germline gives CDR1 SGDLS, CDR2 YYNGEE. V was pared by 0 bases and J by 11 bases, with 17 bases between. The CDR3 sequence is CASSVVPGTREQYF. The DNA of the CDR3 is TGTGCCAGCAGCGTAGTTCCGGGCACGAGGGAGCAGTACTTC. Variable domain in full (rest from reference TRBV9 and TRBJ2-5): DSGVTQTPKHLITATGQRVTLRCSPRSGDLSVYWYQQSLDQGLQFLIQYYNGEERAKGNILERFSAQQFPDLHSELNLSSLELGDSALYFCASSVVPGTREQYFGPGTRLLVL.

This clone has just a few counts. The CDR3 region is CASSFSSGIEQYF. DNA of the CDR3: TGTGCCAGCAGTTTTTCTAGCGGGATCGAGCAGTACTTC. The J gene is TRBJ2-7, the V gene TRBV27, with 9 positions matching TRBD2. CDR1 and CDR2 (germline): MNHEY, SMNVEV (reference sequence). V shed 3 bases, J shed 6 bases, and the junction held 3 bases outside the gene matches. The CDR3 contains 13 residues.

The chain links TRBV7-2 to TRBJ2-5; 7 bases match TRBD1. From germline, CDR1 is SGHTA and CDR2 FQGNSA. CDR3 length: 15 residues. V gave up 5 bases and J gave up 0 bases; unmatched junction bases: 6. Written as DNA, the CDR3 is TGTGCCAGCAGCCCCTGGGGACAGAACCAAGAGACCCAGTACTTC. Translation gives CASSPWGQNQETQYF.

The rearrangement uses TRBV6-5 and TRBJ1-5; D may be TRBD1 (5 bases). V lost 6 bases to trimming and J lost 11 bases, with 20 bases between them. Germline V gene sequence: CDR1 MNHEY, CDR2 SVGAGI. CDR3 length: 14 amino acids. The CDR3 DNA reads TGTGCCAGCAGGGCGTCCAGGGCTTCGGTGTCCCAGCATTTT. Amino acid sequence: CASRASRASVSQHF.

CDR3 region: CAWSTGFQETQYF. For the CDR3, the DNA is TGTGCCTGGAGTACCGGGTTCCAAGAGACCCAGTACTTC. The genes are TRBV30 and TRBJ2-5; the D is unclear. Germline V gene lookup returns CDR1 GTSNPN and CDR2 SVGIG (reference sequence). This CDR3 region has 13 residues. V gave up 2 bases and J gave up 1 base, with 8 bases separating them.